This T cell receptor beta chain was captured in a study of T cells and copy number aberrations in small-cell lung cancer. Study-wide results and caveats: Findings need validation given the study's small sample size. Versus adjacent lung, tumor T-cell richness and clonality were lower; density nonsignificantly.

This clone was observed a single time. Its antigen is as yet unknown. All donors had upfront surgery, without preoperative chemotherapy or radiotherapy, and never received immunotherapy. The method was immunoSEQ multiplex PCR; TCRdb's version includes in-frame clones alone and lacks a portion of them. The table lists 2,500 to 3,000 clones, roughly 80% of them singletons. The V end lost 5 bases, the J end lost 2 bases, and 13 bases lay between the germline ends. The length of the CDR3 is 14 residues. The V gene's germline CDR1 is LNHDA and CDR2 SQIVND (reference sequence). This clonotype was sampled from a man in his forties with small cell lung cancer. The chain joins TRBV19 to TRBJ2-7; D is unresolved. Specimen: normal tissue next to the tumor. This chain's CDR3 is CASSPKSGPYEQYF. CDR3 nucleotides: TGTGCCAGTAGTCCCAAATCTGGGCCCTACGAGCAGTACTTC. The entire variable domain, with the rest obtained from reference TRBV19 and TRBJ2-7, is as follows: DGGITQSPKYLFRKEGQNVTLSCEQNLNHDAMYWYRQDPGQGLRLIYYSQIVNDFQKGDIAEGYSVSREKKESFPLTVTSAQKNPTAFYLCASSPKSGPYEQYFGPGTRLTVT.